These T cell receptor beta chains were read from a single sample in a study of blood T cell repertoires in COVID-19. Sequencing was performed with immunoSEQ multiplex PCR; in TCRdb, only in-frame clones are kept and a portion is missing. The data hold roughly 390,000 clones, with 70% to 90% observed a single time. The source material was peripheral blood. Receptor source: a woman in her 30s with COVID-19, enrolled during active disease. Both conserved end residues are trimmed from each CDR3.

10	TRBV7-9	TRBJ2-3	AGDTSTDTQY
12	TRBV3-1/TRBV3-2	TRBJ2-5	ASSLHGGQETQY
13	TRBV13	TRBJ2-1	ASSLDREGRQEQF
11	TRBV29-1	TRBJ2-5	SVDRVVGETQY
12	TRBV30	TRBJ1-2	AWSVGDSTLGYT
13	TRBV10-3	TRBJ2-1	AISLDRGSDNEQF
13	TRBV6-6	TRBJ1-2	ASSYSGGLGYGYT
14	TRBV2	TRBJ2-4	ASSEAWARGGNIQY
12	TRBV29-1	TRBJ2-5	SVVGQGVGRTQY
12	TRBV3-1/TRBV3-2	TRBJ2-7	ASSPGQGSYEQY
13	TRBV10-3	TRBJ2-1	AISESSGTYNEQF
11	TRBV11-2	TRBJ2-5	ASSAGPPETQY
13	TRBV6-5	TRBJ2-3	ASSPGTSVLDTQY
15	TRBV9	TRBJ2-2	ASSVGLAGSNTGELF
14	TRBV3-1/TRBV3-2	TRBJ2-2	ASTLLAGLNTGELF
12	TRBV7-2	TRBJ2-7	ASSLGFSGYEQY